The present T cell receptor beta chain was sequenced within a study of T cells in Graves' hyperthyroidism and ophthalmopathy. The CDR3 spans 13 residues. Trimming took off 3 bases at V and 9 bases at J, with 14 bases between the two ends. CDR1 and CDR2 (germline): MGHDK, SYGVNS. The table lists this clonotype with many counts. Amplified regions were TCR beta CDR3 sequences from RNA transcripts. Carried out on the TCR CDR3, a first-round RT-PCR used the HTBI primer set. TCRdb re-analysed the multiplex PCR reads in MiXCR, keeping a single row per CDR3 protein. The profile shows about 570,000 distinct CDR3 sequences, just over 45% of them singletons.

The sample consisted of peripheral blood or thyroid tissue (not recorded which). The receptor was isolated from an adult woman with Graves' disease, either hyperthyroidism or ophthalmopathy (not recorded which). The rearrangement links TRBV25-1 to TRBJ1-2; the D gene is possibly TRBD1 (5 bases). CDR3 nucleotides: TGTGCCAGCAGTGATAAGGGGCTTACGTGCTACACCTTC. It is translated as CASSDKGLTCYTF.